The 8 T cell receptor beta chains reported below all come from one sample, sequenced in a study of T cell responses to AZD1222 COVID-19 vaccine (dated by TCRdb to the early 2020s). Explained via the paper, the time point label denotes: baseline before first vaccination. The receptor library was made with the immunoSEQ multiplex PCR assay. Not all clones reach the TCRdb copy of this immuneACCESS table, which keeps in-frame sequences only. Checked studies attribute under half of the gap to unresolved V genes and leave the rest unexplained. In all, the sample holds roughly 97,000 clones, and about 94% of those were seen once. Approximately 4.7% of the sample rests with the top ten. Sequences were derived from peripheral blood, sampled on day 0 of AZD1222 vaccination. These receptors were collected from an adult in good health.

The chain links TRBV6-5 to TRBJ1-5, with D perhaps matching TRBD1 (5 bases). Germline CDR1 is MNHEY and CDR2 is SVGAGI. The CDR3 length is 13 residues. Trimming shortened V by 3 bases and J by 7 bases, and 10 bases separated the two germline ends. CDR3 bases: TGTGCCAGCAGTTATGACAGAGGGCAGCCCCAGCATTTT. Its translation is CASSYDRGQPQHF.

The chain has TRBV4-1 and TRBJ1-1; D is unresolved. CDR3 length: 14 amino acids. Per the germline V gene, CDR1 is MGHRA and CDR2 is YSYEKL. The V end lost 4 bases, the J end lost 1 base, and 10 bases lay between the germline ends. This CDR3 is CASSRRHSNTEAFF. The CDR3 DNA reads TGCGCCAGCAGCCGGAGACACTCGAACACTGAAGCTTTCTTT.

This chain connects TRBV15 to TRBJ2-7; TRBD1 agrees at 8 bases. The CDR3 covers 15 residues. CDR1 is LNHNV, CDR2 YYDKDF, per germline (reference sequence). V was clipped by 1 base and J by 4 bases; unmatched bases: 6. The CDR3 sequence: CATSRAQGAPYEQYF. CDR3 coding DNA: TGTGCCACCAGCAGAGCTCAGGGGGCCCCGTACGAGCAGTACTTC.

This chain uses TRBV6-5 with TRBJ2-7; D tentatively fits TRBD1 or TRBD2 (5 bases each). The CDR3 consists of 12 residues. Trimming took 6 bases from V and 6 from J, leaving 12 bases between them. Germline V lookup: CDR1 MNHEY, CDR2 SVGAGI. The CDR3 nucleotides read TGTGCCAGCAGAGACGGGGCTGGCGAGCAGTACTTC. Protein product: CASRDGAGEQYF.

This rearrangement joins TRBV3-1 (or the pseudogene TRBV3-2) to TRBJ1-1; perhaps TRBD1 as D (6 bases). The germline gives CDR1 LGHDT, CDR2 YNNKEL (reference sequence). The CDR3 is 15 amino acids. The V end was cut by 4 bases, the J end by 3 bases, with 15 bases between. CDR3 protein: CASSRGGGTYTEAFF. The CDR3, as DNA: TGTGCCAGCAGCCGGGGGGGCGGGACTTACACTGAAGCTTTCTTT.

The chain uses TRBV10-2 and TRBJ2-1; no reliable D call. The CDR3 sequence is 15 residues long. Germline CDR1 and CDR2: WSHSY and SAAADI. V was cut by 5 bases and J by 3 bases, with 14 bases left in between. CDR3 nucleotides: TGCGCCAGCAGTAAGAGTCGGCTAGACTACAATGAGCAGTTCTTC. The encoded protein is CASSKSRLDYNEQFF.

The chain combines TRBV14 with TRBJ1-2; the D gene is possibly TRBD1 (5 bases). The ends were cut back, 3 bases at V and 2 bases at J, with 13 bases in the middle. There are 15 residues in the CDR3. Germline loops: CDR1 SGHDN, CDR2 FVKESK. The CDR3 DNA is TGTGCCAGCAGCCAGGGCATCGGGGCCAACTATGGCTACACCTTC. Translated: CASSQGIGANYGYTF.

The gene calls are TRBV10-1 and TRBJ2-2; D is uncertain. This CDR3 region has 13 residues. The V gene lost 1 base and the J gene lost 2 bases, with 2 bases spanning the gap. Germline values: CDR1 WNHNN, CDR2 SYGVQD (reference sequence). The CDR3 bases are TGCGCCAGCAGTGAGTTTAACACCGGGGAGCTGTTTTTT. It is translated as CASSEFNTGELFF.